This entry lists 9 T cell receptor beta chains sequenced from one sample in a study of shared clonotypes between healthy human individuals. Assay: immunoSEQ multiplex PCR; the TCRdb copy retains only in-frame clones and omits some. The table has over a million clones, approximately 76% seen once. The material sequenced was memory CD4+ T cells sorted from blood. As for subset: CD45RA-negative fraction. The source of these receptors is a man aged 18 to 35 in good health.

This clone was seen a few times. V gene TRBV5-6 combines with J gene TRBJ1-6; maybe TRBD1 (5 bases). Trimming pared 0 bases from V and 8 bases from J, leaving 12 bases between. The CDR3 length is 15 residues. CDR1 is SGHDT and CDR2 is YYEEEE in the germline V gene. CDR3 nucleotide sequence: TGTGCCAGCAGCTTGGAGGGGTTCCTATATTCACCCCTCCACTTT. This codes for CASSLEGFLYSPLHF.

The V call is TRBV2, the J call TRBJ2-3, with 11 bases lining up with TRBD1. The germline CDR1 and CDR2 sequences are SNHLY and FYNNEI. The ends lost 4 bases at V and 4 bases at J; junction bases unmatched: 4. There are 15 residues in the CDR3. DNA of the CDR3: TGTGCCAGCAGTGGTAGGACAGGGGGCGCAGATACGCAGTATTTT. Translation gives CASSGRTGGADTQYF.

This clone was detected once. A much larger clone sits a single nucleotide away, making a read error possible. The chain links TRBV4-3 to TRBJ2-3, with 7 bases lining up with TRBD2. Trimming cost V 0 bases and J 6 bases; bases outside gene matches: 9. This CDR3 spans 16 amino acids. CDR1 is LGHNA and CDR2 is YSLEER in the germline V gene. The CDR3 loop reads CASSQDRASGSDTQYF. CDR3 DNA sequence: TGCGCCAGCAGCCAAGATCGGGCTAGCGGCAGCGATACGCAGTATTTT.

This chain connects TRBV4-3 to TRBJ2-6; D remains ambiguous. The CDR3 is 13 residues long. Trimming stripped 8 bases from V and 3 bases from J, with 8 bases between. From germline, CDR1 is LGHNA and CDR2 YSLEER. This chain's CDR3 is CASGLGGANVLTF. For the CDR3, the DNA is TGCGCCAGCGGCCTCGGTGGGGCCAACGTCCTGACTTTC.

The chain recombines TRBV10-1 with TRBJ1-2; TRBD1 matches 10 bases. The CDR3 runs 19 residues. The V and J ends lost 6 bases and 6 bases, in that order; junction bases with no gene match: 22. Germline CDR1 reads WNHNN; CDR2 reads SYGVQD (reference sequence). DNA for the CDR3: TGCGCCAGCAGAAGTACCCGGGACAGGGGCCTCACCGGCGGCGATGGCTACACCTTC. This gives the protein CASRSTRDRGLTGGDGYTF.

The chain joins TRBV19 to TRBJ2-6, with 12 bases identical to TRBD2. The CDR3 is 16 amino acids. The V and J ends lost 3 bases and 5 bases, in that order; junction bases with no gene match: 2. Germline CDR1 reads LNHDA; CDR2 reads SQIVND (reference sequence). The CDR3 loop reads CASSIGLAGRANVLTF. As DNA, the CDR3 is TGTGCCAGTAGTATTGGACTAGCGGGACGGGCCAACGTCCTGACTTTC.

This clone was observed many times. The rearrangement uses TRBV5-6 and TRBJ2-3; 11 nucleotides line up with TRBD2. The V and J ends lost 2 bases and 5 bases, in that order; junction bases with no gene match: 13. The CDR3 runs to 18 residues. In germline, CDR1 is SGHDT, CDR2 YYEEEE. The CDR3: CASSFSLFSGRAGDTQYF. The CDR3, as DNA: TGTGCCAGCAGCTTCTCCTTGTTTAGCGGGAGGGCCGGAGATACGCAGTATTTT.

This clone appeared many times. J is TRBJ1-3 and V is TRBV5-8; D may be TRBD1 (5 bases). Germline V gene sequence: CDR1 SGHTS, CDR2 YDEGEE. This CDR3 is 19 amino acids long. V was clipped by 3 bases and J by 4 bases, with 26 bases between them. CDR3 sequence: CASSSWSRQLTTPGNTIYF. In DNA, the CDR3 is TGTGCCAGCAGCTCTTGGTCGCGACAGCTAACCACTCCCGGAAACACCATATATTTT.

A few counts support this clone. The chain employs TRBV10-3 and TRBJ2-3; 8 nucleotides line up with TRBD2. CDR3 length: 15 amino acids. Germline assignment: CDR1 ENHRY and CDR2 SYGVKD. Trimming took 11 bases from V and 3 from J; bases not matched to a gene: 13. The CDR3 DNA reads TGTGCCGCTTCGGGCCAGCGGGGGTATACAGATACGCAGTATTTT. Its protein is CAASGQRGYTDTQYF.